This T cell receptor (beta chain) is from a study of T-cell memory formation after mild COVID-19. 5'RACE with constant-segment primers built TCRalpha and TCRbeta cDNA libraries with UMIs. TCRdb re-called the 5' RACE reads with MiXCR, one entry per CDR3 protein. The sample holds roughly 600,000 distinct CDR3 sequences, about a sixth seen once. Study results and limitations: The CD4+ clones that contracted clustered mainly within CM and EM, and the CD8+ clones concentrated in EMRA. Pre-infection memory showed some responding clones, and this suggested that cross-reactive memory joined. The second-wave clones peaking on day 37 were not confirmed as SARS-CoV-2-specific.

This clonotype was counted between two and nine times. What it recognizes is unknown. Sequencing used PBMCs or a T cell subset sorted from them (not recorded which). The TCR sequence derives from an adult woman who had mild COVID-19 (a few samples of this study predate the infection). Cell type and time point are not known.

CDR3: CASSELGEYEQYF. In nucleotides, the CDR3 is TGTGCCAGCAGTGAATTGGGGGAGTACGAGCAGTACTTC. The V gene is TRBV25-1, the J gene TRBJ2-7; tentatively, D is TRBD1 or TRBD2 (5 bases each). Deletions cut 1 base from V and 4 bases from J, with 8 bases between. The CDR3 is made up of 13 amino acids. Germline loops: CDR1 MGHDK, CDR2 SYGVNS.